This TCR beta chain was profiled in a study of blood T cell repertoires in COVID-19. Background on the study: Sites across the United States, Italy and Spain contributed samples from acute and convalescent COVID-19.

Authors' analysis steps: Nucleated cell number was recorded as an estimate derived from reference gene primer amplification. TCRdb's copy holds only in-frame clones and misses some; the assay was immunoSEQ multiplex PCR. V and J calls and clone size are given by that table; D and trimming were obtained from the DNA. The sample includes just under 300,000 clones, around 84% seen only once; the top ten take 1.3%. Germline V CDR1 and CDR2: SNHLY, FYNNEI. There are 12 residues in the CDR3. Trimming removed 7 bases at V and 0 bases at J, with 6 bases between. The V call is TRBV2, the J call TRBJ2-5; possibly TRBD2 for D (5 bases). The sample comprised peripheral blood. This clonotype was obtained from a man in his 70s with acute or convalescent COVID-19. The CDR3 loop reads CASTGDQETQYF. The CDR3 coding sequence is TGTGCCAGCACCGGGGACCAAGAGACCCAGTACTTC. Complete variable domain (other parts from reference TRBV2 and TRBJ2-5): EPEVTQTPSHQVTQMGQEVILRCVPISNHLYFYWYRQILGQKVEFLVSFYNNEISEKSEIFDDQFSVERPDGSNFTLKIRSTKLEDSAMYFCASTGDQETQYFGPGTRLLVL.